This T cell receptor beta chain was recorded in a study of early T cells in non-severe SARS-CoV-2 infection. Overall study: Unsorted whole-blood RNA was sequenced in bulk, leaving chains unpaired.

This CDR3 comprises 15 residues. V was pared by 2 bases and J by 8 bases, with 16 bases between. This clonotype showed up just once. Its target is not known. cDNA molecules, individually, were tagged with unique molecular identifiers. MiXCR, run by TCRdb on the 5' RACE reads, gives a single entry per CDR3 protein. The sample has about 39,000 distinct CDR3 sequences, roughly 6% seen once. Study-wide results and limits: Using VDJdb, the matching emphasized anti-spike CD8 responses while missing private and CD4 specificities.

The chain is built from TRBV12-3 or TRBV12-4 and TRBJ2-1; D uncertain. The source is an adult who was a healthcare worker with PCR-confirmed SARS-CoV-2 infection or an uninfected control (not recorded which). This material consisted of whole blood, taken at baseline. CDR3 amino acids: CASSLRAVLIDEQFF. The CDR3 DNA reads TGTGCCAGCAGTTTAAGGGCAGTCCTTATCGATGAGCAGTTCTTC.